This TCR beta chain was sequenced during a study of blood T cell repertoires in COVID-19. Across the study: T cells, B-cell-depleted T cells, or PBMCs supplied cDNA or gDNA.

Trimming removed 6 bases at V and 3 bases at J, with 14 bases between. CDR1 MDHEN and CDR2 SYDVKM come from the germline V gene. The CDR3 sequence is 14 residues long. This clone was recorded once. Sequencing used immunoSEQ multiplex PCR; TCRdb keeps in-frame clones, though not all of them. The repertoire has 190,000 or so clones, around 82% of them found once; the top ten carry approximately 12%. What was sequenced was PBMCs or T cells enriched from blood (not recorded which). This TCR derives from a man aged 35 to 55 who had recovered from COVID-19. V usage is TRBV28 and J usage is TRBJ1-2; D is possibly TRBD1 (5 bases). The CDR3 DNA sequence: TGTGCCAGCAGCCCCCAGGGCTGGGACTATGGCTACACCTTC. Its translation: CASSPQGWDYGYTF.